A selection of T cell receptor beta chains follows, all from one sample in a study of glioma-infiltrating T cells after dendritic cell vaccination. TCRdb's copy holds only in-frame clones and misses some; the assay was immunoSEQ multiplex PCR. The table lists some 99,000 clones, 75% to 90% of them singletons. Sequencing used blood, obtained after dendritic cell vaccination. The receptors shown here come from a human donor with glioblastoma. CDR3s include the opening cysteine and the closing phenylalanine or tryptophan. D genes are given only for firm matches. Rows give clone size only sometimes, using once, few, many, or a class for an expanded clone.

d_call	v_call	j_call	clone_size	cdr3_aa	cdr3_nt
.	TRBV6-5	TRBJ1-1	.	CASSQGTEAFF	TGTGCCAGCAGCCAGGGTACTGAAGCTTTCTTT
.	TRBV12-5	TRBJ2-3	.	CASGPLAGTDTQYF	TGTGCTAGTGGCCCACTAGCAGGCACAGATACGCAGTATTTT
.	TRBV5-4	TRBJ2-2	once	CASSSEQGRNTGELFF	TGTGCCAGCAGCTCCGAACAGGGACGGAACACCGGGGAGCTGTTTTTT
TRBD1	TRBV6-5	TRBJ1-3	once	CASRIRGPAGNTIYF	TGTGCCAGCAGGATCAGGGGGCCTGCCGGAAACACCATATATTTT
TRBD1	TRBV10-3	TRBJ1-3	few	CATSGTGPSESGNTIYF	TGTGCCACCTCAGGGACAGGGCCTTCCGAAAGTGGAAACACCATATATTTT
TRBD2	TRBV19	TRBJ2-1	.	CASSETLLAGGSGEQFF	TGTGCCAGTAGTGAGACACTACTAGCGGGAGGCTCTGGTGAGCAGTTCTTC
TRBD2	TRBV27	TRBJ2-1	few	CASSTNVGLAVINEQFF	TGTGCCAGCAGTACCAATGTGGGACTAGCGGTCATTAATGAGCAGTTCTTC
.	TRBV28	TRBJ2-7	.	CASSRRGWRDEQYF	TGTGCCAGCAGCCGACGGGGGTGGCGGGACGAGCAGTACTTC
.	TRBV4-1	TRBJ2-1	.	CASSQERTGLYNEQFF	TGCGCCAGCAGCCAAGAGAGAACAGGCCTCTACAATGAGCAGTTCTTC
.	TRBV6-6	TRBJ1-4	.	CASSRTQATNEKLFF	TGTGCCAGCAGCCGAACACAGGCAACTAATGAAAAACTGTTTTTT
TRBD1	TRBV28	TRBJ1-1	.	CASSFGPQGANTEAFF	TGTGCCAGCAGTTTTGGGCCACAGGGGGCGAACACTGAAGCTTTCTTT
TRBD1	TRBV9	TRBJ1-1	.	CASSASMTGEGSEAFF	TGTGCCAGCAGCGCCTCAATGACAGGGGAGGGATCTGAAGCTTTCTTT
.	TRBV16	TRBJ1-5	few	CASSPFQATDQPQHF	TGTGCCAGCAGCCCTTTTCAGGCGACGGATCAGCCCCAGCATTTT
TRBD1	TRBV15	TRBJ2-7	.	CATSRDVGQYKEQYF	TGTGCCACCAGCAGAGACGTGGGACAGTATAAGGAGCAGTACTTC
TRBD1	TRBV28	TRBJ2-7	.	CASTPGQGVYEQYF	TGTGCCAGCACTCCAGGACAGGGGGTTTACGAGCAGTACTTC
.	TRBV19	TRBJ2-2	few	CASSRQVGELFF	TGTGCCAGTAGTAGACAGGTTGGGGAGCTGTTTTTT
TRBD1	TRBV19	TRBJ1-1	.	CASRSNRDRGGVTEAFF	TGTGCCAGTAGATCGAACCGGGACAGGGGAGGGGTCACTGAAGCTTTCTTT
TRBD1	TRBV7-3	TRBJ2-2	.	CASSSGQGNTGELFF	TGTGCCAGCAGCTCGGGACAGGGGAACACCGGGGAGCTGTTTTTT
.	TRBV28	TRBJ1-2	.	CASSLSDINYGYTF	TGTGCCAGCAGTTTGTCAGACATCAACTATGGCTACACCTTC
.	TRBV7-3	TRBJ2-3	few	CASSLLPGGTDTQYF	TGTGCCAGCAGCCTGCTCCCGGGGGGCACAGATACGCAGTATTTT
.	TRBV2	TRBJ1-2	.	CASSGTPGYTF	TGTGCCAGCAGTGGGACACCCGGCTACACCTTC
TRBD1	TRBV28	TRBJ1-3	.	CASSSEGADSGNTIYF	TGTGCCAGCAGTTCCGAGGGGGCCGACTCTGGAAACACCATATATTTT
.	TRBV6-6	TRBJ2-1	.	CASKGEGGLDEQFF	TGTGCCAGCAAAGGGGAGGGGGGGCTCGATGAGCAGTTCTTC
.	TRBV2	TRBJ2-5	.	CASSEEATGQETQYF	TGTGCCAGCAGTGAAGAGGCGACAGGCCAAGAGACCCAGTACTTC
TRBD2	TRBV30	TRBJ2-1	.	CALDSGRATDEQFF	TGTGCCTTGGATAGCGGGAGGGCCACCGATGAGCAGTTCTTC
.	TRBV18	TRBJ1-1	.	CASSQQGDSTEAFF	TGTGCCAGCTCACAACAGGGTGATAGCACTGAAGCTTTCTTT
TRBD1	TRBV6-6	TRBJ1-2	.	CASRLGQNNYGYTF	TGTGCCAGCAGATTGGGACAGAACAACTATGGCTACACCTTC
TRBD1	TRBV6-5	TRBJ2-1	.	CASSPGQTYNEQFF	TGTGCCAGCAGTCCGGGACAGACTTACAATGAGCAGTTCTTC
TRBD1	TRBV4-1	TRBJ1-2	.	CASRDRYSGYTF	TGCGCCAGCAGGGACAGGTATAGTGGCTACACCTTC
.	TRBV19	TRBJ2-1	.	CASSIAEPNEQFF	TGTGCCAGTAGTATAGCAGAACCTAATGAGCAGTTCTTC
TRBD1	TRBV19	TRBJ1-5	.	CASSTGQGGQPQHF	TGTGCCAGTAGTACGGGACAGGGAGGTCAGCCCCAGCATTTT
.	TRBV29-1	TRBJ1-2	.	CSVIRGVSSVHTF	TGCAGCGTGATAAGGGGCGTAAGCTCTGTCCACACCTTC
.	TRBV20-1	TRBJ1-3	once	CSAISGNTIYF	TGCAGTGCTATATCTGGAAACACCATATATTTT
.	TRBV6-5	TRBJ2-7	.	CASRPGQLASYEQYF	TGTGCCAGCAGACCCGGACAGCTTGCCTCCTACGAGCAGTACTTC
TRBD1	TRBV28	TRBJ1-2	.	CASRGTGDLNYGYTF	TGTGCCAGCAGAGGGACAGGAGATCTAAACTATGGCTACACCTTC
.	TRBV9	TRBJ2-1	.	CASSVFEGVRGEQFF	TGTGCCAGCAGCGTATTTGAGGGGGTGAGGGGCGAGCAGTTCTTC
.	TRBV5-1	TRBJ1-1	few	CASSPNPIGQPTNTEAFF	TGCGCCAGCAGCCCGAATCCAATTGGACAGCCAACGAACACTGAAGCTTTCTTT
TRBD1	TRBV18	TRBJ2-5	.	CASSPRDSLGETQYF	TGTGCCAGCTCACCCAGGGACAGCCTCGGGGAGACCCAGTACTTC
TRBD1	TRBV19	TRBJ1-2	.	CASSIATGSNYGYTF	TGTGCCAGTAGTATTGCGACAGGGAGTAACTATGGCTACACCTTC
TRBD2	TRBV6-6	TRBJ2-1	.	CASSWTSGALGEQFF	TGTGCCAGCAGTTGGACTAGCGGGGCTTTGGGGGAGCAGTTCTTC
TRBD2	TRBV7-8	TRBJ2-7	once	CASSLGLAGGEQYF	TGTGCCAGCAGCCTGGGACTAGCGGGAGGCGAGCAGTACTTC
.	TRBV4-1	TRBJ1-2	.	CASSQDSGDLLGYTF	TGCGCCAGCAGCCAAGATTCAGGGGATCTCCTAGGCTACACCTTC
TRBD1	TRBV6-1	TRBJ1-3	.	CASAGQGATGNTIYF	TGTGCCAGCGCAGGACAGGGGGCGACTGGAAACACCATATATTTT
TRBD1	TRBV5-1	TRBJ2-5	.	CASRGRQGAGETQYF	TGCGCCAGCAGGGGACGACAGGGGGCAGGAGAGACCCAGTACTTC